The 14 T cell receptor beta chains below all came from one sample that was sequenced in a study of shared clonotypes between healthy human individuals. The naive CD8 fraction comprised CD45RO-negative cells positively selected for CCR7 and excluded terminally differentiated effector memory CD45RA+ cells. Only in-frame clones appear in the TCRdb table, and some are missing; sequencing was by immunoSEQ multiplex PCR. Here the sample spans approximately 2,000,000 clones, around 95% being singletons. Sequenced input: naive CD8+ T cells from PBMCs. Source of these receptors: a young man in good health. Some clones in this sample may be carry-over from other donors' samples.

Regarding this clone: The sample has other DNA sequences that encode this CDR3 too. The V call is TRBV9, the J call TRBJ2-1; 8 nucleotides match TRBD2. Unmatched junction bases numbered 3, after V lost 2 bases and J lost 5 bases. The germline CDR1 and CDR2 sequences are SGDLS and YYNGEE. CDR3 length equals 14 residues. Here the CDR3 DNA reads TGTGCCAGCAGCGTCGGACTAGCAGACAATGAGCAGTTCTTC. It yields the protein CASSVGLADNEQFF.

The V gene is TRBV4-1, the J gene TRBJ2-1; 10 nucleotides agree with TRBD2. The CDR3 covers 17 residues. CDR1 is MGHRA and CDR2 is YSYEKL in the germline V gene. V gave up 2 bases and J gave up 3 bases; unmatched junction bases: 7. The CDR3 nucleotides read TGCGCCAGCAGCCAAAAAGGACTAGCGGCAATCTACAATGAGCAGTTCTTC. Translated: CASSQKGLAAIYNEQFF.

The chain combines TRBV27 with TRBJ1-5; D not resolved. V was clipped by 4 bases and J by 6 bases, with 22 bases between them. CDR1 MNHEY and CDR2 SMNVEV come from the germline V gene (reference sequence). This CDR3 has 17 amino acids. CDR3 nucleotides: TGTGCCAGCAGTTGGCGCATTCGGGGTCGAGGAGGTCAGCCCCAGCATTTT. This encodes CASSWRIRGRGGQPQHF.

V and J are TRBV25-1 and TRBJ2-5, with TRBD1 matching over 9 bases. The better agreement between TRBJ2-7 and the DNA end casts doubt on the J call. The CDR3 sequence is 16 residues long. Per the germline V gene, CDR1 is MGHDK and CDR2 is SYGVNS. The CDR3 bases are TGTGCCAGCAGGTTTGCATTCGGACAGGGGCCTCACGAGCAGTACTTC. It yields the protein CASRFAFGQGPHEQYF.

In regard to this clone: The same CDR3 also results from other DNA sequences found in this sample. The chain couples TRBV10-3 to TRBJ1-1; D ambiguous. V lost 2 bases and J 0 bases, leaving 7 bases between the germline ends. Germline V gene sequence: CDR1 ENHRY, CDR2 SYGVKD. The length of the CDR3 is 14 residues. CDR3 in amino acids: CAISERTLNTEAFF. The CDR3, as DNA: TGTGCCATCAGTGAGCGGACTTTGAACACTGAAGCTTTCTTT.

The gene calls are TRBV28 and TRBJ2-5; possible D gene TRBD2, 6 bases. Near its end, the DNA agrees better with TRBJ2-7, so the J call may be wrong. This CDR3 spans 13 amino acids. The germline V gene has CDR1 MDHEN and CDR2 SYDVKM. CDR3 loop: CASSLAGSYEQYF. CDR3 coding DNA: TGTGCCAGCAGTTTAGCGGGGTCCTACGAGCAGTACTTC.

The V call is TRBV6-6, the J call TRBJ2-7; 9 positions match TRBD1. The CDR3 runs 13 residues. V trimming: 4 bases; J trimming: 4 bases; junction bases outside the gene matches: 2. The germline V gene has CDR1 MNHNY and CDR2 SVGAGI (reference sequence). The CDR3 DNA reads TGTGCCAGCAGTTCGACAGGGGGGTACGAGCAGTACTTC. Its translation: CASSSTGGYEQYF.

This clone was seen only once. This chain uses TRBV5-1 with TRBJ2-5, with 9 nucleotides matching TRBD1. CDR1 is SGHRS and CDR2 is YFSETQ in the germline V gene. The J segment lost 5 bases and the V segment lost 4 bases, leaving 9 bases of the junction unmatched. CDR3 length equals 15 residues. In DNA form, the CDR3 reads TGCGCCAGCAGCGGGGACAGGGCGGGTAGGGAGACCCAGTACTTC. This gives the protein CASSGDRAGRETQYF.

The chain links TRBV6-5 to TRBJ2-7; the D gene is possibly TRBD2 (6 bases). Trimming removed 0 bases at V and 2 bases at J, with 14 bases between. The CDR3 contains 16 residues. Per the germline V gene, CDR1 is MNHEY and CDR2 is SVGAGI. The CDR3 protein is CASSYSSGGITYEQYF. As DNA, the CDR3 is TGTGCCAGCAGTTACTCGTCGGGCGGGATCACCTACGAGCAGTACTTC.

The CDR3: CASSRARTGAYEQYF. In DNA form, the CDR3 reads TGTGCCAGCAGTCGGGCCCGGACAGGGGCTTACGAGCAGTACTTC. This chain connects TRBV27 to TRBJ2-7, with 9 bases aligning to TRBD1. The junction had 9 bases not matched to a gene; V was cut back by 5 bases and J by 4 bases. From germline, CDR1 is MNHEY and CDR2 SMNVEV (reference sequence). This CDR3 has 15 residues.

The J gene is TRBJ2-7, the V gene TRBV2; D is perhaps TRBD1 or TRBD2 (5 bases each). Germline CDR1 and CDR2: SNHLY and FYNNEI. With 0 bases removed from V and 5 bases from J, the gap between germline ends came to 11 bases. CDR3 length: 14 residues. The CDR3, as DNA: TGTGCCAGCAGTGAAGCGGGACCTACTCACGAGCAGTACTTC. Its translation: CASSEAGPTHEQYF.

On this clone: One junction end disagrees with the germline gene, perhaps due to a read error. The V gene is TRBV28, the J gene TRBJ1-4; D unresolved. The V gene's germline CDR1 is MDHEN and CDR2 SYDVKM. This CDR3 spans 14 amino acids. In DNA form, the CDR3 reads TGTGCCAGCAGTTTAAGGCAGCCTAAGGAAAAACTGTTTTTT. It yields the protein CASSLRQPKEKLFF.

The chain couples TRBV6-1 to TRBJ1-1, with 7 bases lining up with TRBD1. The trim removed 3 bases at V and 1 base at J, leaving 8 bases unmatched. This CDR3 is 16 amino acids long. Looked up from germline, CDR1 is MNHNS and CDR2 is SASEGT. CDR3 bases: TGTGCCAGCAGTGAGGGGACAGCACGGCCGAACACTGAAGCTTTCTTT. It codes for CASSEGTARPNTEAFF.

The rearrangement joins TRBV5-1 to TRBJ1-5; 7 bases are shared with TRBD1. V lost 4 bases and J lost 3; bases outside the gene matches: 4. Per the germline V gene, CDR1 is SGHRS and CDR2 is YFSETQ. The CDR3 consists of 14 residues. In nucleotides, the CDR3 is TGCGCCAGCAGCCCCGACAGGGACAATCAGCCCCAGCATTTT. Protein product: CASSPDRDNQPQHF.